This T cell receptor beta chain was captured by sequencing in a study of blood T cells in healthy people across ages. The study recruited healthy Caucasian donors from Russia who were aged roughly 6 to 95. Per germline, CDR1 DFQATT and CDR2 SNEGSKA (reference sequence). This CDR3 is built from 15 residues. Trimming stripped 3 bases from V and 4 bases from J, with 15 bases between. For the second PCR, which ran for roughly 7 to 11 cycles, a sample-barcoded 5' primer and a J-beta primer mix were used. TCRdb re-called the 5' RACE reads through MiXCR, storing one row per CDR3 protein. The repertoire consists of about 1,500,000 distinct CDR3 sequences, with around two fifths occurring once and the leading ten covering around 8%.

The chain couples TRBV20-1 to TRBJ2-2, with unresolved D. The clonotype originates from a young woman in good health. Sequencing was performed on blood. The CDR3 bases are TGCAGTGCTAGTTTCATTGGTGGCTTCACCGGGGAGCTGTTTTTT. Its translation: CSASFIGGFTGELFF.